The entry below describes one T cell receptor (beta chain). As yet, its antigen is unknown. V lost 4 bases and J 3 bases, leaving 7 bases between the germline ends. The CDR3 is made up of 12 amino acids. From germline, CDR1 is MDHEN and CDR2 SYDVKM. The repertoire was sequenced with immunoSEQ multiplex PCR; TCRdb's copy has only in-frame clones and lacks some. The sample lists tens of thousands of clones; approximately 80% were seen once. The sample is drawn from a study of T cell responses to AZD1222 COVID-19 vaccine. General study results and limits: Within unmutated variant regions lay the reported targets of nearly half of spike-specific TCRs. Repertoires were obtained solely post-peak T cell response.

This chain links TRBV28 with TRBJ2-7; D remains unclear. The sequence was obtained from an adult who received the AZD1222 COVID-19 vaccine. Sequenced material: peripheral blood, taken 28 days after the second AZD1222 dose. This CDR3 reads CASSSTLYEQYF. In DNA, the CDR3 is TGTGCCAGCAGTTCGACACTCTACGAGCAGTACTTC.